The 23 T cell receptor beta chains below come from one sample, sequenced in a study of monozygotic twins with inflammatory bowel disease. Following a re-call of the 5' RACE reads, TCRdb has one entry per CDR3 protein and lacks DNA. The table for this sample gives roughly 120,000 distinct CDR3 sequences. The source material was blood. These receptors originate from a human donor with ulcerative colitis or Crohn's disease, or a healthy co-twin of an affected twin (not recorded which).

The rearrangement joins TRBV11-2 to TRBJ1-6. The germline CDR1 and CDR2 sequences are SGHAT and FQNNGV. This CDR3 spans 13 amino acids. The CDR3 is CASSYSRDSPLHF.

The V call is TRBV7-2, the J call TRBJ2-1. CDR1 is SGHTA and CDR2 is FQGNSA in the germline V gene. There are 15 residues in the CDR3. The CDR3 protein is CASSLELAAYNEQFF.

This rearrangement joins TRBV5-1 to TRBJ2-1; TCRdb proposes TRBD2, but this gene call is untestable without DNA. Germline loops: CDR1 SGHRS, CDR2 YFSETQ. The CDR3 spans 16 residues. The CDR3 is CASSLAASGRAVEQFF.

The V and J genes are TRBV12-3 or TRBV12-4 and TRBJ2-5; TCRdb outputs TRBD2, but without DNA this stays unchecked. This CDR3 is built from 16 residues. The CDR3 loop reads CASSPGLAEEQETQYF.

The chain is built from TRBV6-1 and TRBJ1-1; the D gene TCRdb calls, TRBD1, cannot be checked with no DNA. Germline CDR1 is MNHNS and CDR2 is SASEGT. The CDR3 loop spans 15 amino acids. CDR3 region: CASSAGGWVNTEAFF.

V is TRBV2 and J is TRBJ2-5. From germline, CDR1 is SNHLY and CDR2 FYNNEI. The CDR3 is 15 residues long. CDR3: CASSEPLPEGETQYF.

V usage is TRBV20-1 and J usage is TRBJ1-6; TCRdb's D gene call, TRBD1, goes unchecked for lack of DNA. The germline V gene has CDR1 DFQATT and CDR2 SNEGSKA (reference sequence). The CDR3 loop spans 15 amino acids. The CDR3: CSARPPGRYNSPLHF.

The chain couples TRBV5-1 to TRBJ1-1; TCRdb's assignment of TRBD1 cannot be checked, as there is no DNA. CDR1 is SGHRS, CDR2 YFSETQ, per germline. The CDR3 consists of 17 residues. The CDR3 here is CASSLGTGARMNTEAFF.

The chain uses TRBV5-5 and TRBJ2-7; TCRdb picks TRBD2, but there is no DNA to check that call. Germline loops: CDR1 SGHKS, CDR2 YYEKEE (reference sequence). The CDR3 is 15 residues long. CDR3 region: CASSQEGLLPYEQYF.

The genes are TRBV4-1 and TRBJ2-7; TCRdb gives TRBD1 as the D gene, but with no DNA this cannot be confirmed. The CDR3 loop spans 19 amino acids. CDR1 and CDR2 from the germline V gene are MGHRA and YSYEKL. The CDR3 is CASSQGSTWGGQSGYEQYF.

The V and J genes are TRBV18 and TRBJ2-1; TCRdb reports TRBD2, a call that lacks DNA to check it against. This CDR3 region has 18 residues. Per germline, CDR1 KGHSH and CDR2 LQKENI. This CDR3 reads CASSPGRLAGLSYNEQFF.

The chain couples TRBV5-5 to TRBJ1-2; with no DNA, the TCRdb D assignment of TRBD1 cannot be verified. The germline CDR1 and CDR2 sequences are SGHKS and YYEKEE (reference sequence). The CDR3 consists of 14 residues. CDR3 in amino acids: CASSLGQGHYGYTF.

V usage is TRBV28 and J usage is TRBJ1-1; checking the TCRdb D call of TRBD1 is not possible without DNA. Looked up from germline, CDR1 is MDHEN and CDR2 is SYDVKM. The CDR3 is 15 residues long. The CDR3 loop is CASSFGRGWGHEAFF.

V gene TRBV12-3 or TRBV12-4 combines with J gene TRBJ2-3; no DNA is available, so the TRBD1 call from TCRdb remains unchecked. The CDR3 loop spans 15 amino acids. CDR3 in amino acids: CASSYDRASTDTQYF.

The CDR3 loop is CASSLGTDETQYF. V usage is TRBV12-3 or TRBV12-4 and J usage is TRBJ2-5; TCRdb selects TRBD1, and the lack of DNA leaves this call unchecked. This CDR3 contains 13 residues.

The CDR3 sequence: CASSIEGTRSRPDTQYF. The chain links TRBV9 to TRBJ2-3; the D gene TCRdb calls, TRBD1, cannot be checked with no DNA. CDR1 is SGDLS and CDR2 is YYNGEE in the germline V gene. The CDR3 sequence is 17 residues long.

J is TRBJ2-1 and V is TRBV28; with no DNA, the TCRdb D assignment of TRBD2 cannot be verified. The germline gives CDR1 MDHEN, CDR2 SYDVKM. The CDR3 sequence is 13 residues long. The CDR3 is CASSVAGLREQFF.

This chain's CDR3 is CASSHGTADQETQYF. This sequence joins TRBV7-2 and TRBJ2-5; the TRBD1 assignment by TCRdb is unverifiable without DNA. This CDR3 is 15 amino acids long. CDR1 SGHTA and CDR2 FQGNSA come from the germline V gene.

The chain joins TRBV4-2 to TRBJ2-4; checking the TCRdb D call of TRBD2 is not possible without DNA. There are 20 residues in the CDR3. Germline CDR1 and CDR2: LGHNA and YNFKEQ. The CDR3 spells CASSQDGTGTSALAKNIQYF.

The chain recombines TRBV4-3 with TRBJ1-2; TCRdb gives TRBD1 as the D gene, but with no DNA this cannot be confirmed. The CDR3 has 15 residues. The germline CDR1 and CDR2 sequences are LGHNA and YSLEER. The CDR3 reads CASSRRTGGLYGYTF.

The V call is TRBV28, the J call TRBJ2-5; TCRdb proposes TRBD2, but this gene call is untestable without DNA. Looked up from germline, CDR1 is MDHEN and CDR2 is SYDVKM. CDR3 length: 18 amino acids. CDR3 protein: CASSTGLAGGVLQETQYF.

The CDR3: CASSSNQGLQETQYF. This chain connects TRBV7-3 to TRBJ2-5; TCRdb returns TRBD2, unconfirmable since there is no DNA. CDR3 length: 15 residues. Germline lookup yields CDR1 SGHTA and CDR2 FQGTGA.

The chain joins TRBV7-2 to TRBJ2-7; as DNA is missing, the TRBD1 call by TCRdb cannot be tested. Germline V gives CDR1 SGHTA, CDR2 FQGNSA. This CDR3 region has 13 residues. CDR3 loop: CASSPDRYYEQYF.